Following are 22 T cell receptor beta chains from one sample sequenced in a study of blood T cell repertoires in COVID-19. Data came from immunoSEQ multiplex PCR; TCRdb stores just in-frame clones and leaves some out. In the table there are some 270,000 clones, over 80% of which are singletons. The sequenced sample was PBMCs or T cells enriched from blood (not recorded which). These receptors were taken from a woman aged 40-49 years who had been exposed to COVID-19.

The chain employs TRBV24-1 and TRBJ1-2; tentatively, D is TRBD1 (5 bases). This CDR3 comprises 13 residues. Per germline, CDR1 KGHDR and CDR2 SFDVKD. Trimming took 3 bases from V and 10 from J, leaving 14 bases between them. The CDR3 DNA reads as TGTGCCACCAGTGATCCGGGGGAGGTCGCCTACACCTTC. The encoded protein is CATSDPGEVAYTF.

Remarks on this clone: The junction differs from germline at one of its ends, possibly a read error. The chain carries TRBV5-1 and TRBJ2-3; weak D call: TRBD1 (6 bases). Germline lookup yields CDR1 SGHRS and CDR2 YFSETQ. The CDR3 has 14 amino acids. The CDR3 DNA follows: TGTGCCAGCCATCCGGGACAAAGCACAGATACGCAGTATTTT. Protein sequence: CASHPGQSTDTQYF.

In nucleotides, the CDR3 is TGTGCCAGCAGTGAAATACATCCTCCCTACAATGAGCAGTTCTTC. Amino acid sequence: CASSEIHPPYNEQFF. The V gene is TRBV2, the J gene TRBJ2-1; D call uncertain. The ends were cut back, 2 bases at V and 2 bases at J, with 10 bases in the middle. The CDR3 covers 15 residues. Germline lookup yields CDR1 SNHLY and CDR2 FYNNEI.

This clone showed up just once. The J gene is TRBJ1-1, the V gene TRBV2, with TRBD1 matching 10 bases. The germline V gene has CDR1 SNHLY and CDR2 FYNNEI. The CDR3 sequence is 14 residues long. The V gene end was trimmed by 4 bases and the J gene end by 5 bases; junction bases not matched to a gene: 4. CDR3: CASSGQGAQTEAFF. DNA for the CDR3: TGTGCCAGCAGTGGACAGGGGGCGCAAACTGAAGCTTTCTTT.

This chain connects TRBV6-4 to TRBJ2-2, with D unclear. CDR1 MRHNA and CDR2 SNTAGT come from the germline V gene. V lost 5 bases and J lost 1, with 8 bases in between. This CDR3 comprises 14 residues. The chain's CDR3 is CASSFSLNTGELFF. In DNA, the CDR3 is TGTGCCAGCAGTTTTAGTCTGAACACCGGGGAGCTGTTTTTT.

The chain couples TRBV29-1 to TRBJ2-1, with TRBD1 matching over 7 bases. This CDR3 has 13 residues. V was pared by 7 bases and J by 3 bases, with 6 bases of the junction left unmatched. Germline V gene lookup returns CDR1 SQVTM and CDR2 ANQGSEA. DNA of the CDR3: TGCAGCGCAGCCGGGACAGTCTACAATGAGCAGTTCTTC. Translating gives CSAAGTVYNEQFF.

The chain recombines TRBV15 with TRBJ1-5; 7 bases fit TRBD1. There are 14 residues in the CDR3. V was clipped by 3 bases and J by 4 bases; unmatched bases: 3. Per the germline V gene, CDR1 is LNHNV and CDR2 is YYDKDF (reference sequence). CDR3 in DNA: TGTGCCACCAGCAGTCGACAGGGAAATCAGCCCCAGCATTTT. Its protein is CATSSRQGNQPQHF.

This chain joins TRBV19 and TRBJ1-2; D gene uncertain. The CDR3 is 13 amino acids. Germline loops: CDR1 LNHDA, CDR2 SQIVND (reference sequence). The V gene lost 3 bases and the J gene lost 2 bases, with 7 bases spanning the gap. The chain's CDR3 is CASSITVNYGYTF. CDR3 DNA: TGTGCCAGTAGTATCACAGTAAACTATGGCTACACCTTC.

The chain couples TRBV4-2 to TRBJ2-1; TRBD2 matches at 8 bases. V lost 4 bases and J lost 7; bases outside the gene matches: 9. Looked up from germline, CDR1 is LGHNA and CDR2 is YNFKEQ. The CDR3 runs 15 residues. The CDR3 DNA follows: TGTGCCAGCAGCCCCGGCCGGGTAGCGGGGAATGAGCAGTTCTTC. Translation gives CASSPGRVAGNEQFF.

This chain connects TRBV11-2 to TRBJ1-1; D gene ambiguous. The germline V gene has CDR1 SGHAT and CDR2 FQNNGV. Between the trimmed V and J ends, which lost 1 base and 4 bases, there was a span of 13 bases. CDR3 length equals 15 residues. The CDR3 DNA is TGTGCCAGCAGCTTAGTTAGGTCGGGGAGCACTGAAGCTTTCTTT. Amino acids: CASSLVRSGSTEAFF.

The chain links TRBV7-8 to TRBJ1-1; no clear D gene. V was pared by 3 bases and J by 6 bases, with 5 bases between. CDR3 length: 11 amino acids. Germline V gene data show CDR1 as SGHVS and CDR2 as FQNEAQ. CDR3 protein: CASSFLAEAFF. CDR3 in DNA: TGTGCCAGCAGCTTTTTAGCTGAAGCTTTCTTT.

V is TRBV29-1 and J is TRBJ1-2; 8 nucleotides match TRBD1. V gave up 7 bases and J gave up 6 bases; unmatched junction bases: 4. The CDR3 sequence is 11 residues long. Per germline, CDR1 SQVTM and CDR2 ANQGSEA. In DNA, the CDR3 is TGCAGCGAGATGACAGGGGATGGCTACACCTTC. The encoded protein is CSEMTGDGYTF.

This clone was detected only a few times. The chain recombines TRBV7-9 with TRBJ1-5; 10 nucleotides align to TRBD1. The CDR3 has 15 residues. Trimming at V came to 1 base and at J to 6 bases, leaving 3 bases not matched to a gene. Germline-derived CDR1 and CDR2 are SEHNR and FQNEAQ (reference sequence). CDR3 loop: CASSLGQGARQPQHF. The CDR3, as DNA: TGTGCCAGCAGCTTAGGACAGGGGGCCCGTCAGCCCCAGCATTTT.

This sequence joins TRBV9 and TRBJ2-5; D is possibly TRBD2 (7 bases). Germline CDR1 is SGDLS and CDR2 is YYNGEE. This CDR3 comprises 15 residues. V was clipped by 4 bases and J by 7 bases, with 20 bases between them. The CDR3 nucleotides read TGTGCCAGCAGCCCTGAGGGGGGGTTTATGATGACCCAGTACTTC. It codes for CASSPEGGFMMTQYF. The whole variable domain, remainder taken from reference TRBV9 and TRBJ2-5, is DSGVTQTPKHLITATGQRVTLRCSPRSGDLSVYWYQQSLDQGLQFLIQYYNGEERAKGNILERFSAQQFPDLHSELNLSSLELGDSALYFCASSPEGGFMMTQYFGPGTRLLVL.

The chain carries TRBV4-2 and TRBJ2-3, with 13 nucleotides matching TRBD2. V shed 0 bases, J shed 6 bases, and the junction held 3 bases outside the gene matches. CDR1 LGHNA and CDR2 YNFKEQ come from the germline V gene. The CDR3 consists of 16 residues. The CDR3 DNA sequence: TGTGCCAGCAGCCAAGATCTACTAGCGGGAGGGGATACGCAGTATTTT. This translates into CASSQDLLAGGDTQYF.

As concerns this clone: One end of the junction fails to match germline, which may point to a read error. The chain employs TRBV5-1 and TRBJ1-4; perhaps TRBD1 as D (5 bases). CDR3 length: 15 amino acids. The germline gives CDR1 SGHRS, CDR2 YFSETQ. The CDR3 bases are TGTGCCAGCAGCTGGGAAGGGGTGACTAATGAAAAACTGTTTTTT. As protein: CASSWEGVTNEKLFF.

The rearrangement links TRBV7-2 to TRBJ1-1, with 7 bases lining up with TRBD1. Germline CDR1 reads SGHTA; CDR2 reads FQGNSA. The trim removed 5 bases at V and 1 base at J, leaving 10 bases unmatched. The CDR3 consists of 16 residues. The CDR3 DNA reads as TGTGCCAGCAGCCCAGGGGGTGAGGGGCGGAACACTGAAGCTTTCTTT. It specifies CASSPGGEGRNTEAFF.

The V and J genes are TRBV9 and TRBJ2-7; 8 nucleotides align to TRBD1. This CDR3 has 14 residues. From germline, CDR1 is SGDLS and CDR2 YYNGEE. V dropped 1 base and J dropped 1; count of bases not matched to a gene: 1. CDR3 sequence (DNA): TGTGCCAGCAGCGTACAGGGGGCTTCCTACGAGCAGTACTTC. Its protein is CASSVQGASYEQYF. Full variable domain (outside the CDR3, taken from reference TRBV9 and TRBJ2-7): DSGVTQTPKHLITATGQRVTLRCSPRSGDLSVYWYQQSLDQGLQFLIQYYNGEERAKGNILERFSAQQFPDLHSELNLSSLELGDSALYFCASSVQGASYEQYFGPGTRLTVT.

The CDR3 sequence: CASSTHRNTEAFF. In DNA, the CDR3 is TGTGCCAGCAGCACACACAGGAACACTGAAGCTTTCTTT. The V call is TRBV11-1, the J call TRBJ1-1; D not resolved. Deletions cut 5 bases from V and 1 base from J, with 8 bases between. CDR1 is SGHAT, CDR2 FQDESV, per germline (reference sequence). The CDR3 extends over 13 amino acids.

The DNA for the CDR3 is TGTGCCAGCAGCGTAGCAGTCAGGGATGAAAAACTGTTTTTT. Translating gives CASSVAVRDEKLFF. The chain combines TRBV9 with TRBJ1-4; tentative D call: TRBD1 (5 bases). The CDR3 length is 14 residues. CDR1 and CDR2 (germline): SGDLS, YYNGEE. Between the trimmed V and J ends, which lost 0 bases and 6 bases, there was a span of 9 bases. Complete variable domain (other parts from reference TRBV9 and TRBJ1-4): DSGVTQTPKHLITATGQRVTLRCSPRSGDLSVYWYQQSLDQGLQFLIQYYNGEERAKGNILERFSAQQFPDLHSELNLSSLELGDSALYFCASSVAVRDEKLFFGSGTQLSVL.

The J gene is TRBJ1-2, the V gene TRBV28; D is ambiguous. The V gene's germline CDR1 is MDHEN and CDR2 SYDVKM. CDR3 size: 11 residues. V lost 4 bases, J lost 8 bases, and 8 bases lay in between. The chain's CDR3 is CASSSGTGYTF. CDR3 DNA: TGTGCCAGCAGTTCGGGAACGGGCTACACCTTC.

The V call is TRBV27, the J call TRBJ2-3; 7 bases are a match to TRBD1. Germline loops: CDR1 MNHEY, CDR2 SMNVEV (reference sequence). The CDR3 loop spans 15 amino acids. The ends lost 4 bases at V and 3 bases at J; junction bases unmatched: 7. CDR3 sequence (DNA): TGTGCCAGCAGTTCTAGGGTCAGGGGGACAGATACGCAGTATTTT. Its protein is CASSSRVRGTDTQYF.